This record concerns one TCR beta chain sequence. The antigen is undetermined. The sample comes from a study of beta chain features in type 1 diabetes. About the study: Age, gender and cell yields were similar between patients and healthy donors. Sorted cells numbering under 140,000,000 were examined across all samples.

Study findings and constraints: Shortening of TCRB CDR3s, moderate but significant, appeared in all four CD4+ subsets of Type 1 diabetes patients.

Germline lookup yields CDR1 SGHTA and CDR2 FQGNSA. Trimming pared 6 bases from V and 4 bases from J, leaving 12 bases between. The CDR3 contains 14 residues. Every donor provided one heparinised blood draw, which averaged around 110 mL. What was sequenced were expressed TCRB transcripts, since all of the isolated RNA had been reverse transcribed. TCRdb's copy holds only in-frame clones and misses some; the assay was immunoSEQ multiplex PCR. Seen here are around 150,000 clones, 8% to 9.5% observed once, and the top ten hold more than 0.5%. Sequencing was performed on central memory CD4+ T cells from blood. The sequence was collected from a woman aged 18 to 35 with type 1 diabetes. The chain couples TRBV7-2 to TRBJ1-4; D may be TRBD1 (5 bases). CDR3: CASRLQGINEKLFF. CDR3 DNA sequence: TGTGCCAGCAGACTTCAGGGTATTAATGAAAAACTGTTTTTT.